The 2 T cell receptor beta chains below were found in one sample sequenced in a study of T cell responses to AZD1222 COVID-19 vaccine. TCRdb keeps only in-frame clones here, not all; method: immunoSEQ multiplex PCR. The table records 180,000 or so clones, 80% to 95% of them present only once. The source material was peripheral blood, sampled 28 days after the second dose of the MenACWY control vaccine. All receptors come from an adult who received the MenACWY meningococcal vaccine as a control.

The V and J genes are TRBV28 and TRBJ1-4; D might be TRBD1 (6 bases). CDR3 size: 13 residues. Trimming pared 10 bases from V and 3 bases from J, leaving 12 bases between. From germline, CDR1 is MDHEN and CDR2 SYDVKM. This chain's CDR3 is CAITGRPNEKLFF. The CDR3 DNA reads TGTGCCATCACAGGGCGTCCTAATGAAAAACTGTTTTTT.

This clone was picked up a small number of times. V usage is TRBV4-2 and J usage is TRBJ2-1; TRBD2 might be the D (7 bases). Germline CDR1 and CDR2: LGHNA and YNFKEQ. This CDR3 is 15 amino acids long. Trimming removed 1 base from V and 6 bases from J, with 13 bases in between. The DNA for the CDR3 is TGTGCCAGCAGCCAAGCGGGGGGCAGGGGCAATGAGCAGTTCTTC. This sequence encodes CASSQAGGRGNEQFF.